The sequence of this T cell receptor (beta chain) was determined in a study of cytomegalovirus exposure and HLA in healthy donors (dated by TCRdb to about 2017). About the study as a whole: According to a later analysis, one platform produced both the 120 validation repertoires and the 666 repertoires of the first cohort. The study aimed to test whether cataloging public T cell receptors could reveal signatures of past pathogen exposure. A separate validation cohort of over a hundred different subjects was used in addition to the roughly 720-subject first cohort. The study combined high-throughput TCR immunosequencing, statistical association of individual TCRs with disease status, and machine learning to predict cytomegalovirus infection status. Paper-wide results and their limitations: Most TCR sequences were observed very rarely across donors, whereas some public TCRs were present in many individuals. In both the original and validation cohorts, the classifier was reported to diagnose cytomegalovirus status with high specificity and sensitivity. A few of the identified cytomegalovirus-associated TCR beta chains were confirmed in vitro to be specific for cytomegalovirus antigens. A later analysis found that TCRs clustered in the first cohort also tended to co-occur in the 120 validation repertoires, with approximately 94% of cluster scores above 0. The authors suggested that the approach could potentially be generalized to other disease states and immunological phenotypes. All 120 or so repertoires were used to score co-occurrence in the validation cohort in a later analysis, because that analysis had no HLA typing for the cohort. A total of about 180 TCR beta chains were listed by the study as associated with cytomegalovirus.

The donors belonged to the validation cohort of about 110 subjects, which was separate from the approximately 660-subject first cohort. The method was the immunoSEQ multiplex PCR assay. The original methods were these. A statistical classification framework was developed to diagnose cytomegalovirus status using the catalog of TCR beta chain sequences. TCRdb retrieved this table from immuneACCESS and kept in-frame rearrangements only. Not all clones are present; in checked studies, unresolved V genes account for under half, and no reason is known for the remainder. V and J calls and clone size come straight from that table; D and trimming were deduced from the DNA. This sample holds 150,000 to 250,000 clones; 65% to 90% were observed only once. Of the sample, around an eighth is held by the ten largest clones. V is shortened by 5 bases, J by 7 bases, and the region joining them spans 9 bases. Including the terminal cysteine and phenylalanine, the CDR3 comprises 11 residues. Only the CDR3 part of the read is kept: 33 bases, read in frame from the first base. The CDR1 and CDR2 encoded by the germline V gene are SGHRS and YFSETQ.

In regard to this clone: Its antigen has not been determined. Nothing much larger sits one base from this clone, and base qualities are not available.

The rearranged segments are TRBV5-1 and TRBJ1-2, with no confidently assigned D gene. This TCR came from a woman in her 30s in good health and CMV-seropositive. The sequencing sample was made of PBMCs. The CDR3: CASSPGAGYTF. The DNA reads as follows: TGCGCCAGCAGTCCGGGTGCTGGCTACACCTTC.